Given below is one T cell receptor beta chain in context. The antigen is unknown. The data were taken from a study of T cell responses to AZD1222 COVID-19 vaccine. Whole-study results and caveats: A reported finding is that nearly half of spike-specific TCRs target unmutated variant regions.

Assay used: immunoSEQ multiplex PCR; TCRdb lists only in-frame clones, some missing. The sample records about 160,000 clones, more than 70% being singletons. CDR3 length: 13 amino acids. Looked up from germline, CDR1 is MDHEN and CDR2 is SYDVKM. V lost 2 bases to trimming and J lost 10 bases, with 9 bases between them. The chain has TRBV28 and TRBJ1-6; D gene unclear. The sequenced sample was peripheral blood, obtained on day 0 of AZD1222 vaccination. The sequence was obtained from an adult in good health. This CDR3 is CASSLTILSPLHF. CDR3 coding DNA: TGTGCCAGCAGTTTAACCATCTTATCACCCCTCCACTTT. The full variable domain, in which reference TRBV28 and TRBJ1-6 provide the parts outside the CDR3, is DVKVTQSSRYLVKRTGEKVFLECVQDMDHENMFWYRQDPGLGLRLIYFSYDVKMKEKGDIPEGYSVSREKKERFSLILESASTNQTSMYLCASSLTILSPLHFGNGTRLTVT.